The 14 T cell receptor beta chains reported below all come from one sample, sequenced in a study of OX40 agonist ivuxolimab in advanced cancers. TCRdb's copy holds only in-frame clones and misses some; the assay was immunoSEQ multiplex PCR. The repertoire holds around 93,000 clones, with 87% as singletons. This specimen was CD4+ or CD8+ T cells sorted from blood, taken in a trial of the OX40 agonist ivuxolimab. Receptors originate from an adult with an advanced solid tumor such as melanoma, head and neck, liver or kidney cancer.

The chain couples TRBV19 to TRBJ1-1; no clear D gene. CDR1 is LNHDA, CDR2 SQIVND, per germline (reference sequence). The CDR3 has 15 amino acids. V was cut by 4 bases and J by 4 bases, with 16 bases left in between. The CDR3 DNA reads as TGTGCCAGTAGTACCCCCCGGGCAGTGGCCACTGAAGCTTTCTTT. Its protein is CASSTPRAVATEAFF.

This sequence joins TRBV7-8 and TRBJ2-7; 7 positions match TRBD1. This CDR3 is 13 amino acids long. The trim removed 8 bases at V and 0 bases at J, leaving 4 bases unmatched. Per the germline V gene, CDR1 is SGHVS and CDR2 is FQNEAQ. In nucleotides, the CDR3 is TGTGCCAGCCGAAGGGACAGCTCCTACGAGCAGTACTTC. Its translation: CASRRDSSYEQYF.

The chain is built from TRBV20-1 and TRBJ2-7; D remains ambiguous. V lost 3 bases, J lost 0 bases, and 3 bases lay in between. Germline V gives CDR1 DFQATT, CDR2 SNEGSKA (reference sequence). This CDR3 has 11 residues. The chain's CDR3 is CSARNSYEQYF. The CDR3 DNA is TGCAGTGCTAGGAACTCCTACGAGCAGTACTTC.

In DNA, the CDR3 is TGTGCCAGCAGCTTAGCAGGGGCCTCTGGAAACACCATATATTTT. Amino acid sequence: CASSLAGASGNTIYF. V and J are TRBV7-9 and TRBJ1-3; D is possibly TRBD1 (5 bases). Germline V lookup: CDR1 SEHNR, CDR2 FQNEAQ (reference sequence). The CDR3 is made up of 15 amino acids. With 0 bases removed from V and 0 bases from J, the gap between germline ends came to 6 bases.

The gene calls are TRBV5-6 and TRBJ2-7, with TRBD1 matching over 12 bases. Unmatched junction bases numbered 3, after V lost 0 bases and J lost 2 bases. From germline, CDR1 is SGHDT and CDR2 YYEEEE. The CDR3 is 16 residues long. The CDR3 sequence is CASSLAGQGAPYEQYF. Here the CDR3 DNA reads TGTGCCAGCAGCTTGGCGGGACAGGGGGCCCCCTACGAGCAGTACTTC.

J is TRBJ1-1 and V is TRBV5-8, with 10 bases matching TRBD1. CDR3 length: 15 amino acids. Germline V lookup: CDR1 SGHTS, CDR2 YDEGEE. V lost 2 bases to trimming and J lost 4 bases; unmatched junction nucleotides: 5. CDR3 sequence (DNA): TGTGCCAGCAGCTTTGCCCGGACAGGGGGCACTGAAGCTTTCTTT. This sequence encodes CASSFARTGGTEAFF. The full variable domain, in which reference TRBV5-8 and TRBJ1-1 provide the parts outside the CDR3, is EAGVTQSPTHLIKTRGQQATLRCSPISGHTSVYWYQQALGLGLQFLLWYDEGEERNRGNFPPRFSGRQFPNYSSELNVNALELEDSALYLCASSFARTGGTEAFFGQGTRLTVV.

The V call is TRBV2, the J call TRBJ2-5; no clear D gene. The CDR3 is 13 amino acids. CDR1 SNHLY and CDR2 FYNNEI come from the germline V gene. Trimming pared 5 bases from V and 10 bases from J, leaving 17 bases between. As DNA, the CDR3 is TGTGCCAGCAGTCCCCACACCAAAGAGGACCAGTACTTC. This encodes CASSPHTKEDQYF.

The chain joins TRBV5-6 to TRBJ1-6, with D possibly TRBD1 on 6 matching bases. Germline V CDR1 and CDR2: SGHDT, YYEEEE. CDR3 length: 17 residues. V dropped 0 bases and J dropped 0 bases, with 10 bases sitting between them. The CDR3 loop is CASSLEGGSSYNSPLHF. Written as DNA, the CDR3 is TGTGCCAGCAGCTTGGAGGGGGGGAGCTCCTATAATTCACCCCTCCACTTT.

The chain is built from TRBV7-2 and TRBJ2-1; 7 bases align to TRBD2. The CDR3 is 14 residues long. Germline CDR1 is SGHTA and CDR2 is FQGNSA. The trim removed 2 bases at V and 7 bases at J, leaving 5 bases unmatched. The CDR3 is CASSLRGSTNEQFF. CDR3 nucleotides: TGTGCCAGCAGCTTACGCGGGAGTACGAATGAGCAGTTCTTC.

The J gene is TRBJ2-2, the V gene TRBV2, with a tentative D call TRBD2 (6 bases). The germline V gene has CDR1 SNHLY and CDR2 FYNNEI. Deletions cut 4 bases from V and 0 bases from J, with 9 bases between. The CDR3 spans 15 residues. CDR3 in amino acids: CASSVEGSNTGELFF. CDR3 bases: TGTGCCAGCAGTGTGGAGGGGTCGAACACCGGGGAGCTGTTTTTT.

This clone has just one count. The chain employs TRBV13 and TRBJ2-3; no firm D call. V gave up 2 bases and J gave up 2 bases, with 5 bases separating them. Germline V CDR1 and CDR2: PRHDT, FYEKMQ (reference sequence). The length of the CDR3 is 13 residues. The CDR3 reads CASSLSITDTQYF. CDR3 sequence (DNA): TGTGCCAGCAGCTTATCCATCACAGATACGCAGTATTTT.

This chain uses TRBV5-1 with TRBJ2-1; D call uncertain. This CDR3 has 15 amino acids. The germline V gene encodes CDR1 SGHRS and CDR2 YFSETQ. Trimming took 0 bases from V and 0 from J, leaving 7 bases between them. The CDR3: CASSLAASSYNEQFF. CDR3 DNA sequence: TGCGCCAGCAGCTTGGCGGCGAGCTCCTACAATGAGCAGTTCTTC.

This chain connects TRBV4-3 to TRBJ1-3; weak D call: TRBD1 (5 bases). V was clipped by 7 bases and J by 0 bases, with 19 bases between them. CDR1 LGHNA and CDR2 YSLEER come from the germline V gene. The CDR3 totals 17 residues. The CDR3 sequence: CASTPKLGPSSGNTIYF. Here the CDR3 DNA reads TGCGCCAGCACCCCGAAGTTGGGGCCGAGCTCTGGAAACACCATATATTTT.

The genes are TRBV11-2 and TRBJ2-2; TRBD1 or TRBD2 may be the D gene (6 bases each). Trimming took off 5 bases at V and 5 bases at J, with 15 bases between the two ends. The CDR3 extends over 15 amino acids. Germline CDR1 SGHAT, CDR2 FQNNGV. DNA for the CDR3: TGTGCCAGCAGCCCCTCAGGAGGGGGTACCGGGGAGCTGTTTTTT. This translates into CASSPSGGGTGELFF.